What follows are 12 T cell receptor beta chains derived from one specimen sequenced in a study of CD8+ T cells in alopecia areata. Following RNA extraction, reverse transcription yielded cDNA that acted as the sequencing template. Profiling relied on immunoSEQ multiplex PCR, and the TCRdb table lists in-frame clones only, not all of them. The sample has approximately 12,000 clones; 50% to 60% are singletons. The investigators collected lesional scalp punch biopsies and peripheral blood from alopecia areata patients. Input material: skin. The receptors were gathered from a human donor with alopecia areata.

V gene TRBV7-3 combines with J gene TRBJ2-3; tentatively, D is TRBD2 (5 bases). Germline CDR1 reads SGHTA; CDR2 reads FQGTGA. CDR3 length: 15 residues. V was shortened by 3 bases and J by 1 base, with 11 bases between the two germline ends. The CDR3 DNA reads TGTGCCAGCAGCTTGTACGGGGTCCGCACAGATACGCAGTATTTT. It translates to CASSLYGVRTDTQYF.

The chain carries TRBV19 and TRBJ1-5; no clear D gene. The CDR3 runs 13 residues. CDR1 is LNHDA and CDR2 is SQIVND in the germline V gene (reference sequence). The ends were cut back, 7 bases at V and 3 bases at J, with 10 bases in the middle. The CDR3 sequence: CASTGVNNQPQHF. CDR3 nucleotides: TGTGCCAGTACCGGGGTAAACAATCAGCCCCAGCATTTT.

This clone was detected once. This chain joins TRBV5-1 and TRBJ2-5; 10 bases are a match to TRBD1. The length of the CDR3 is 14 residues. Trimming at V came to 5 bases and at J to 5 bases, leaving 6 bases not matched to a gene. The germline gives CDR1 SGHRS, CDR2 YFSETQ. CDR3 protein: CASSYDRGRETQYF. The DNA for the CDR3 is TGCGCCAGCAGTTATGACAGGGGGCGGGAGACCCAGTACTTC.

This sequence joins TRBV6-5 and TRBJ2-3; D is unresolved. Germline-derived CDR1 and CDR2 are MNHEY and SVGAGI. This CDR3 has 13 residues. The ends were cut back, 2 bases at V and 7 bases at J, with 10 bases in the middle. CDR3 protein: CASSYPRTNTQYF. The CDR3 nucleotides are TGTGCCAGCAGTTACCCCCGCACGAATACGCAGTATTTT.

The V call is TRBV4-3, the J call TRBJ2-1; 9 bases are a match to TRBD1. After removal of 4 bases from V and 3 bases from J, the junction contained 7 bases not matched to a gene. The length of the CDR3 is 16 residues. CDR1 and CDR2 (germline): LGHNA, YSLEER. The CDR3 reads CASSPGQGVYYNEQFF. In DNA form, the CDR3 reads TGCGCCAGCAGCCCGGGACAGGGAGTCTACTACAATGAGCAGTTCTTC.

The genes are TRBV2 and TRBJ2-2; no clear D. Germline V gene lookup returns CDR1 SNHLY and CDR2 FYNNEI. Trimming stripped 11 bases from V and 9 bases from J, with 13 bases between. The CDR3 sequence is 11 residues long. The CDR3, as DNA: TGTGCCTCCACGAAGACCCGGGAGCTGTTTTTT. As protein: CASTKTRELFF.

This chain links TRBV11-2 with TRBJ2-3, with a tentative D call TRBD2 (6 bases). CDR1 SGHAT and CDR2 FQNNGV come from the germline V gene. The germline V and J ends were trimmed by 1 base and 6 bases, with 14 bases remaining between them. The CDR3 has 15 residues. The CDR3, as DNA: TGTGCCAGCAGCTTAGTAACGGGGGTAGCGGATACGCAGTATTTT. This encodes CASSLVTGVADTQYF.

V and J are TRBV4-2 and TRBJ2-1; 12 bases are a match to TRBD1. J gave up 8 bases and V 0 bases, and 5 bases lay outside the gene matches. Germline loops: CDR1 LGHNA, CDR2 YNFKEQ. The CDR3 runs 16 residues. The CDR3 DNA reads as TGTGCCAGCAGCCAAGACCGGGACAGGGGGCGGGATGAGCAGTTCTTC. Translating it yields CASSQDRDRGRDEQFF.

The chain is built from TRBV6-5 and TRBJ2-5, with D possibly TRBD2 on 6 matching bases. Germline V lookup: CDR1 MNHEY, CDR2 SVGAGI. CDR3 length: 14 residues. V gave up 2 bases and J gave up 1 base, with 8 bases separating them. CDR3 bases: TGTGCCAGCAGTTACCCCGGGAGCCAAGAGACCCAGTACTTC. Its protein product is CASSYPGSQETQYF.

This chain uses TRBV18 with TRBJ2-2; D is unresolved. CDR3 length: 15 residues. V lost 0 bases and J 3 bases, leaving 8 bases between the germline ends. In germline, CDR1 is KGHSH, CDR2 LQKENI. The CDR3 loop reads CASSPPGHYTGELFF. Here the CDR3 DNA reads TGTGCCAGCTCACCACCGGGCCACTACACCGGGGAGCTGTTTTTT.

The J gene is TRBJ2-2, the V gene TRBV28, with TRBD1 matching 7 bases. The V segment lost 3 bases and the J segment 7 bases; nucleotides outside the gene matches: 5. The CDR3 covers 14 residues. Germline CDR1 is MDHEN and CDR2 is SYDVKM. The CDR3 region is CASSLVRGRGELFF. The CDR3 nucleotides read TGTGCCAGCAGTTTGGTTAGGGGGCGCGGGGAGCTGTTTTTT.

This chain joins TRBV21-1 and TRBJ1-5. TRBV21-1 is recorded as a pseudogene. The CDR3 extends over 16 amino acids. In DNA, the CDR3 is TGTGCCAGCAGCAAAGGTTCGGCAGCCGATAATCAGCCCCAGCATTTT. As protein: CASSKGSAADNQPQHF.